What follows is one T cell receptor beta chain and its context. Its antigen is unknown. This sample stems from a study of T-cell reconstitution after alpha-beta-depleted transplantation in children. Unique molecular identifiers featured in how the TCRbeta library was prepared. One entry per CDR3 protein results from TCRdb running MiXCR on the PCR reads. This table has some 600,000 distinct CDR3 sequences, over 10% appearing once. General study findings and limits: Several hundred rapidly expanded clones from non-depleted graft cells reportedly supplied alpha-beta T cells about two months post-transplant. From newly produced T cells came most of the T-cell counts and diversity one year after transplant. Some patients owed their high day-60 TCRbeta diversity to surviving recipient T cells and thymic progenitors.

This sample comprised PBMCs, mostly from graft donor cells, obtained 360 days after TCRalphabeta/CD19-depleted stem cell transplant. The receptor's source is a male patient younger than 18 who had a stem cell transplant for acute myeloid leukemia, so the T cells may come from the graft donor.

This CDR3 reads CASSSQTLWVQYF. The CDR3 nucleotides are TGTGCCAGCAGCTCTCAGACTCTTTGGGTGCAGTACTTC. V is TRBV7-2 and J is TRBJ2-7; D unclear. The CDR3 is made up of 13 amino acids. Germline CDR1 reads SGHTA; CDR2 reads FQGNSA. Trimming took off 4 bases at V and 9 bases at J, with 16 bases between the two ends.